The rows below give T cell receptor beta chains drawn from one sample of a study of radiotherapy plus CTLA-4 blockade in lung cancer. Data came from immunoSEQ multiplex PCR; TCRdb stores just in-frame clones and leaves some out. Seen here are over 80,000 clones, around four fifths observed once, and the top ten hold 0.82%. The sample was peripheral blood, taken from a patient treated with radiotherapy plus ipilimumab. The receptors shown here come from a human donor with non-small cell lung cancer who had stable disease on radiotherapy plus ipilimumab. Both conserved end residues are part of each CDR3. Each record gives: clone size, V gene, J gene, D gene, CDR3 DNA, CDR3 protein. The D gene is left open where the match is weak. Size values are once, few and many counts, or a class for expanded clones, and some rows have none.

clone_size: -
v_call: TRBV7-6
j_call: TRBJ2-3
d_call: TRBD2
cdr3_nt: TGTGCCAGCAGCTTGGGGGTGGGAGGGGGCACAGATACGCAGTATTTT
cdr3_aa: CASSLGVGGGTDTQYF

clone_size: few
v_call: TRBV6-4
j_call: TRBJ2-1
d_call: -
cdr3_nt: TGTGCCAGCAGTGCCTCCGGGGGCGGTGAGCAGTTCTTC
cdr3_aa: CASSASGGGEQFF

clone_size: -
v_call: TRBV19
j_call: TRBJ2-1
d_call: -
cdr3_nt: TGTGCCAGTAACATCCCCGGGAAGGCTCAACATGAGCAGTTCTTC
cdr3_aa: CASNIPGKAQHEQFF

clone_size: -
v_call: TRBV19
j_call: TRBJ1-1
d_call: -
cdr3_nt: TGTGCCAGTAGTATCGGGGCGAACACTGAAGCTTTCTTT
cdr3_aa: CASSIGANTEAFF

clone_size: few
v_call: TRBV30
j_call: TRBJ2-1
d_call: TRBD2
cdr3_nt: TGTGCCTCAGAGCGGGAGGGCCAGAATGAGCAGTTCTTC
cdr3_aa: CASEREGQNEQFF

clone_size: -
v_call: TRBV6-5
j_call: TRBJ2-5
d_call: TRBD2
cdr3_nt: TGTGCCAGCAGTGGCACCGGGGGGGCTTGGGAGACCCAGTACTTC
cdr3_aa: CASSGTGGAWETQYF

clone_size: -
v_call: TRBV5-1
j_call: TRBJ2-3
d_call: -
cdr3_nt: TGCGCCAGCAGCTTGGTGGCTACCCTCACAGATACGCAGTATTTT
cdr3_aa: CASSLVATLTDTQYF

clone_size: -
v_call: TRBV9
j_call: TRBJ2-3
d_call: -
cdr3_nt: TGTGCCAGCAGCGTACAAGCTTCCACAGATACGCAGTATTTT
cdr3_aa: CASSVQASTDTQYF

clone_size: -
v_call: TRBV6-5
j_call: TRBJ2-3
d_call: TRBD2
cdr3_nt: TGTGCCAGCAGTCACCGGGGGGAGGGAGATACGCAGTATTTT
cdr3_aa: CASSHRGEGDTQYF

clone_size: -
v_call: TRBV6-1
j_call: TRBJ1-6
d_call: -
cdr3_nt: TGTGCCAGCAGTGAAGAACGGAGATCACCCCTCCACTTT
cdr3_aa: CASSEERRSPLHF

clone_size: few
v_call: TRBV30
j_call: TRBJ2-2
d_call: -
cdr3_nt: TGTGCCTGGACCAGGGACAATACGAACACCGGGGAGCTGTTTTTT
cdr3_aa: CAWTRDNTNTGELFF

clone_size: once
v_call: TRBV5-5
j_call: TRBJ1-5
d_call: -
cdr3_nt: TGTGCCAGCAGCTTGGAGCCAGAAAGGAATCAGCCCCAGCATTTT
cdr3_aa: CASSLEPERNQPQHF

clone_size: -
v_call: TRBV28
j_call: TRBJ2-6
d_call: -
cdr3_nt: TGTGCCAGCAGGATCTCTGGGGCCAACGTCCTGACTTTC
cdr3_aa: CASRISGANVLTF

clone_size: -
v_call: TRBV11-2
j_call: TRBJ2-1
d_call: TRBD1
cdr3_nt: TGTGCCAGCAGCAAGTCGGGCAGGGGGTACAATGAGCAGTTCTTC
cdr3_aa: CASSKSGRGYNEQFF

clone_size: -
v_call: TRBV28
j_call: TRBJ2-7
d_call: -
cdr3_nt: TGTGCCAGCAGCCGAGCCGGGGGCCGATCCTACGAGCAGTACTTC
cdr3_aa: CASSRAGGRSYEQYF

clone_size: -
v_call: TRBV18
j_call: TRBJ1-1
d_call: -
cdr3_nt: TGTGCCAGCTCACCTCTTGGAGAAAACACTGAAGCTTTCTTT
cdr3_aa: CASSPLGENTEAFF

clone_size: -
v_call: TRBV2
j_call: TRBJ2-2
d_call: -
cdr3_nt: TGTGCCAGCTGGCACCTTGGGACTCTGGCCTCTACCGGGGAGCTGTTTTTT
cdr3_aa: CASWHLGTLASTGELFF

clone_size: -
v_call: TRBV29-1
j_call: TRBJ1-6
d_call: TRBD1
cdr3_nt: TGCAGCGTAAAAACAGGGGTGGATAATTCACCCCTCCACTTT
cdr3_aa: CSVKTGVDNSPLHF

clone_size: -
v_call: TRBV29-1
j_call: TRBJ1-1
d_call: -
cdr3_nt: TGCAGCGTTGGAAGACGAGGTGACACTGAAGCTTTCTTT
cdr3_aa: CSVGRRGDTEAFF

clone_size: -
v_call: TRBV10-2
j_call: TRBJ2-3
d_call: -
cdr3_nt: TGCGCCAGCAGGGTTGACCTAATTGATACGCAGTATTTT
cdr3_aa: CASRVDLIDTQYF

clone_size: -
v_call: TRBV9
j_call: TRBJ2-2
d_call: TRBD2
cdr3_nt: TGTGCCAGCAGCGGGGGACTAGCGGGAGCCACCGGGGAGCTGTTTTTT
cdr3_aa: CASSGGLAGATGELFF

clone_size: -
v_call: TRBV11-2
j_call: TRBJ1-4
d_call: -
cdr3_nt: TGTGCCAGCAGCAGCCAGGTGACTAATGAAAAACTGTTTTTT
cdr3_aa: CASSSQVTNEKLFF

clone_size: -
v_call: TRBV28
j_call: TRBJ1-1
d_call: TRBD1
cdr3_nt: TGTGCCAGCAATCCAGGGGGCTACACTGAAGCTTTCTTT
cdr3_aa: CASNPGGYTEAFF

clone_size: -
v_call: TRBV6-6
j_call: TRBJ2-1
d_call: TRBD1
cdr3_nt: TGTGCCAGCAGTACGGGGACAGGGGACTACAATGAGCAGTTCTTC
cdr3_aa: CASSTGTGDYNEQFF

clone_size: -
v_call: TRBV6-1
j_call: TRBJ2-7
d_call: -
cdr3_nt: TGTGCCAGCAGTGTATCGTTCACCTACGAGCAGTACTTC
cdr3_aa: CASSVSFTYEQYF

clone_size: -
v_call: TRBV30
j_call: TRBJ2-2
d_call: -
cdr3_nt: TGTGCCTGGAGCATTACAGGGTACGGGGAGCTGTTTTTT
cdr3_aa: CAWSITGYGELFF

clone_size: -
v_call: TRBV7-2
j_call: TRBJ1-1
d_call: -
cdr3_nt: TGTGCCAGCAGCCCATACGGCAGGCTGAACACTGAAGCTTTCTTT
cdr3_aa: CASSPYGRLNTEAFF

clone_size: few
v_call: TRBV2
j_call: TRBJ2-5
d_call: -
cdr3_nt: TGTGCCAGCAGTCCTGGGGAGACCCAGTACTTC
cdr3_aa: CASSPGETQYF

clone_size: -
v_call: TRBV11-3
j_call: TRBJ1-3
d_call: -
cdr3_nt: TGTGCCAGCAGCTTAGAACCTGGAAACACCATATATTTT
cdr3_aa: CASSLEPGNTIYF

clone_size: few
v_call: TRBV6-1
j_call: TRBJ1-6
d_call: -
cdr3_nt: TGTGCCCTTCGGGGGGGCCTCGACCTTAATTCACCCCTCCACTTT
cdr3_aa: CALRGGLDLNSPLHF

clone_size: -
v_call: TRBV18
j_call: TRBJ1-1
d_call: TRBD1
cdr3_nt: TGTGCCAGCTCACCAGGGACAGTAAACACTGAAGCTTTCTTT
cdr3_aa: CASSPGTVNTEAFF

clone_size: -
v_call: TRBV7-2
j_call: TRBJ2-5
d_call: -
cdr3_nt: TGTGCCAGCAGCCGCGGGCCCCAAGAGACCCAGTACTTC
cdr3_aa: CASSRGPQETQYF

clone_size: few
v_call: TRBV7-9
j_call: TRBJ2-4
d_call: -
cdr3_nt: TGTGCCAGCAGCCCCCCCACTCGGCTAGCCAAAAACATTCAGTACTTC
cdr3_aa: CASSPPTRLAKNIQYF

clone_size: -
v_call: TRBV9
j_call: TRBJ2-1
d_call: TRBD2
cdr3_nt: TGTGCCAGCAGCGTAGTGGCGGGAGACTCCTACAATGAGCAGTTCTTC
cdr3_aa: CASSVVAGDSYNEQFF

clone_size: once
v_call: TRBV6-5
j_call: TRBJ2-7
d_call: -
cdr3_nt: TGTGCCAGCAGTTACGAAGCGACTTCGGGCGAGCAGTACTTC
cdr3_aa: CASSYEATSGEQYF

clone_size: -
v_call: TRBV27
j_call: TRBJ2-1
d_call: TRBD1
cdr3_nt: TGTGCCAGCAGTTTCCAGGGGGCCTCCTACAATGAGCAGTTCTTC
cdr3_aa: CASSFQGASYNEQFF

clone_size: -
v_call: TRBV5-1
j_call: TRBJ2-7
d_call: -
cdr3_nt: TGCGCCAGCAGCCCGGAACGGGTCGGCGAGCAGTACTTC
cdr3_aa: CASSPERVGEQYF

clone_size: -
v_call: TRBV29-1
j_call: TRBJ2-1
d_call: TRBD1
cdr3_nt: TGCAGCGTTGAGCTTCCAGGGGGCAACCTCTACAATGAGCAGTTCTTC
cdr3_aa: CSVELPGGNLYNEQFF

clone_size: -
v_call: TRBV5-1
j_call: TRBJ2-7
d_call: -
cdr3_nt: TGCGCCAGCAGCTCAAACCCCGGGGTCTACGAGCAGTACTTC
cdr3_aa: CASSSNPGVYEQYF

clone_size: few
v_call: TRBV18
j_call: TRBJ2-7
d_call: TRBD1
cdr3_nt: TGTGCCAGCTCACCCGCCGGGACAGCCTACGAGCAGTACTTC
cdr3_aa: CASSPAGTAYEQYF

clone_size: few
v_call: TRBV11-2
j_call: TRBJ1-1
d_call: -
cdr3_nt: TGTGCCAGCAGCTCCGGGTGGAACACTGAAGCTTTCTTT
cdr3_aa: CASSSGWNTEAFF

clone_size: once
v_call: TRBV7-9
j_call: TRBJ2-6
d_call: -
cdr3_nt: TGTGCCAGCAGCGCCGGGCACCATCGGTTAGGGGCCAACGTCCTGACTTTC
cdr3_aa: CASSAGHHRLGANVLTF

clone_size: -
v_call: TRBV19
j_call: TRBJ2-7
d_call: -
cdr3_nt: TGTGCCAGTGGCCACCGGGACATCCGGGTAGGGCGGTACTTC
cdr3_aa: CASGHRDIRVGRYF